This TCR beta chain derives from a study of blood T cell repertoires in COVID-19. This CDR3 contains 15 residues. V shed 4 bases and J 3 bases; nucleotides not matched to a gene: 4. In germline, CDR1 is SGHRS, CDR2 YFSETQ. Repertoires were generated with immunoSEQ multiplex PCR, while TCRdb's copy carries only in-frame clones and drops some. Of some 91,000 clones listed, approximately 76% are singletons. This clone was seen a few times. The sequence derives from a man aged 65 to 85 with acute or convalescent COVID-19. Sequenced: peripheral blood. The genes are TRBV5-1 and TRBJ2-1; the match to TRBD1 covers 10 bases. The CDR3 DNA reads TGCGCCAGCAGCCTGGACAGGGGGGGCTACAATGAGCAGTTCTTC. Its protein is CASSLDRGGYNEQFF.